A single T cell receptor beta chain is shown here with its context. The data were obtained in a study of blood T cell repertoires in COVID-19. In the study overall: Acute and convalescent COVID-19 samples came from the United States, Italy and Spain. The analysed material was cDNA or gDNA that came from T cells, B-cell-depleted T cells, or PBMCs.

Original processing methods: Amplification from reference gene primers served as the basis for estimated nucleated cell counts. The data were produced by immunoSEQ multiplex PCR, yet TCRdb's version contains in-frame clones alone and is incomplete. D and trimming were read from the DNA, whereas the V and J calls and clone size are those reported in that table. The sample gives a few hundred thousand clones, 75% to 90% of which show up once; 3.5% to 4% is in the top ten. Germline CDR1 and CDR2: LGHDT and YNNKEL (reference sequence). The CDR3 has 17 residues. V gave up 6 bases and J gave up 5 bases; unmatched junction bases: 14.

The clonotype was recovered from a woman aged 18 to 35 with acute or convalescent COVID-19. The sample was peripheral blood. The chain has TRBV3-1 (or the pseudogene TRBV3-2) and TRBJ1-3, with TRBD1 matching 9 bases. DNA for the CDR3: TGTGCCAGCAGTCCCTTACAGGGGGCGCTCCATAGAAACACCATATATTTT. This encodes CASSPLQGALHRNTIYF.